The TCR beta chain under discussion was sequenced for a study of blood T cells in healthy people across ages. Germline V lookup: CDR1 MNHEY, CDR2 SVGAGI. The CDR3 consists of 14 residues. The V segment lost 7 bases and the J segment 6 bases; nucleotides outside the gene matches: 5. Combining a sample-barcoded 5' primer with a J-beta primer mix, a second PCR ran for roughly 6 to 11 cycles. One entry per CDR3 protein results from TCRdb running MiXCR on the 5' RACE reads. The table has some 1,000,000 distinct CDR3 sequences, about 25% seen once. At least 5.5 micrograms of total RNA were extracted per sample. These same records also appear under a second study, on T cells of mothers and their children.

The source is a girl under 10 years old in good health. Sequencing was performed on blood. The rearrangement joins TRBV6-5 to TRBJ2-1, with 11 positions matching TRBD2. DNA for the CDR3: TGTGCCAGCACCCTAGCGGGAGGAATCAATGAGCAGTTCTTC. Its protein product is CASTLAGGINEQFF.